This TCR beta chain was identified in a study of cytomegalovirus exposure and HLA in healthy donors. As concerns this clone: Its antigen is unidentified.

Study-wide points: Earlier findings revealed that most TCR beta V segments proved productive either about 87% or about 30% of the time.

CDR1 and CDR2 from the germline V gene are SQVTM and ANQGSEA. V was trimmed by 5 bases and J by 2 bases, leaving 9 bases between them. There are 12 residues in the CDR3. The PCR had 60 Vbeta and 13 Jbeta primers. As originally analysed: An analysis performed later counted 74 million or so unique TCR beta chains (roughly 9.9 million of them shared). Data came from immunoSEQ multiplex PCR; TCRdb stores just in-frame clones and leaves some out. Clone size and the V and J calls come from that table; the DNA yielded D and trimming. The data contain about 60,000 clones, 80% to 90% of them singletons. The chain has TRBV29-1 and TRBJ1-1; TRBD1 is a possible D gene (5 bases). Material: PBMCs. This TCR derives from a man aged 18 to 35 in good health and CMV-seronegative. The CDR3 protein is CSVQDKNTEAFF. The CDR3 nucleotides are TGCAGCGTTCAGGACAAAAACACTGAAGCTTTCTTT. The variable domain in full, completed from reference TRBV29-1 and TRBJ1-1, reads SAVISQKPSRDICQRGTSLTIQCQVDSQVTMMFWYRQQPGQSLTLIATANQGSEATYESGFVIDKFPISRPNLTFSTLTVSNMSPEDSSIYLCSVQDKNTEAFFGQGTRLTVV.